This T cell receptor (beta chain) was retrieved from a study of T cells after posttransplantation cyclophosphamide. Measured with immunoSEQ multiplex PCR; TCRdb has only the in-frame clones, and not every one. The data contain under 5,000 clones, 85% to 95% of them singletons. Cells defined as naive were viable CD3+CD4+ or CD3+CD8+ and CCR7+CD45RA+CD45RO-CD95-CD27+CD28+. CDR1 and CDR2 from the germline V gene are MNHEY and SVGAGI. J lost 6 bases, V lost 6 bases, and 7 bases had no gene match. This CDR3 contains 14 residues. The sequenced sample consisted of naive CD4+ T cells sorted from PBMCs. The sequence was obtained from a man aged 45 to 65. The gene calls are TRBV6-5 and TRBJ1-4, with TRBD1 identical over 7 bases. The CDR3 loop is CASRETGNDEKLFF. In nucleotides, the CDR3 is TGTGCCAGCAGGGAGACAGGGAACGATGAAAAACTGTTTTTT.